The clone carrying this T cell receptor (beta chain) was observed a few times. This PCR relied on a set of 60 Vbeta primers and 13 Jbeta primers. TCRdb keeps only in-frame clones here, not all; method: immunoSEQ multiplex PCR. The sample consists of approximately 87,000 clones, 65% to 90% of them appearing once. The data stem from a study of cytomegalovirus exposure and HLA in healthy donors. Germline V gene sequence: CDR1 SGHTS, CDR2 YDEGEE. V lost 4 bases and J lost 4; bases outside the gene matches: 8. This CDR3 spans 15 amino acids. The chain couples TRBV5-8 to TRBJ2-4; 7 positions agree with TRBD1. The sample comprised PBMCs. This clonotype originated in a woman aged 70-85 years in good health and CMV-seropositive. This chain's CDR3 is CASSPGGQKKNIQYF. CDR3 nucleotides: TGTGCCAGCAGCCCAGGGGGACAGAAGAAAAACATTCAGTACTTC.